This T cell receptor (beta chain) is drawn from a study of identical twins. Through template switching, a universal primer site was introduced, and the cDNA contained unique molecular identifiers. A single record per CDR3 protein comes from TCRdb applying MiXCR to the 5' RACE reads. The data show approximately 1.8 million distinct CDR3 sequences, 32% seen once. On this clonotype: Antigen unknown.

Study-level results: Donors were not followed over many years; analysis was cross-sectional. Beta out-of-frame sequences showed weaker excess sharing between twins.

Healthy Caucasians provided all donations. V gave up 4 bases and J gave up 5 bases; unmatched junction bases: 9. CDR3 length: 16 amino acids. The germline gives CDR1 SGHVS, CDR2 FNYEAQ. The genes are TRBV7-6 and TRBJ2-1; 9 bases are a match to TRBD2. Sequencing input: cord blood. This clonotype was obtained from a newborn girl in good health. In DNA, the CDR3 is TGTGCCAGCAGCTCCCCCCTCCGGACTAGCGACAATGAGCAGTTCTTC. This codes for CASSSPLRTSDNEQFF.